A selection of T cell receptor beta chains follows, all from one sample in a study of T cells in Graves' hyperthyroidism and ophthalmopathy. TCRdb ran MiXCR on the multiplex PCR reads and lists one entry per CDR3 protein. The sample gives over 650,000 distinct CDR3 sequences, roughly 15% of which show up once; under 9.5% is in the top ten. Sequenced material: blood. All receptors derive from a man between 18 and 35 years old with Graves' hyperthyroidism. The CDR3 runs from the conserved cysteine through the conserved F or W. The D gene is left open where the match is weak. Expanded clones get a size class; other rows say once, few or many, or leave the size out.

j_call d_call clone_size v_call cdr3_nt cdr3_aa
TRBJ2-3 TRBD2 few TRBV5-1 TGCGCCAGCAGCTTGGTAATGGGAGGGAGCACAGATACGCAGTATTTT CASSLVMGGSTDTQYF
TRBJ2-7 NA many TRBV30 TGTGCCTGGAGTGTTACAGGGTCCTCCTACGAGCAGTACTTC CAWSVTGSSYEQYF
TRBJ1-1 NA NA TRBV7-9 TGTGCCAGCAGCTTGGGCCCTAGGGACACTGAAGCTTTCTTT CASSLGPRDTEAFF
TRBJ2-5 NA few TRBV7-8 TGTGCCAGCAGCTCCGGTGGGGGACCAGAGACCCAGTACTTC CASSSGGGPETQYF
TRBJ2-5 NA many TRBV27 TGTGCCAGCATGGGTATGGGGACCTCCCAAGAGACCCAGTACTTC CASMGMGTSQETQYF
TRBJ2-7 NA many TRBV12-5 TGTGCTAGTGGTCCGATGGACGGCTACGAGCAGTACTTC CASGPMDGYEQYF
TRBJ1-4 NA NA TRBV6-1 TGTGCCAGCAGTTCGAATCCGACAGGAGATGAAAAACTGTTTTTT CASSSNPTGDEKLFF
TRBJ2-7 NA few TRBV6-1 TGTGCCAGCAGTTCCAAACCTGTCTACGAGCAGTACTTC CASSSKPVYEQYF
TRBJ2-3 TRBD1 many TRBV15 TGTGCCACCAGCAGGGCCAGGGGGTTCAATCACAATACGCAGTATTTT CATSRARGFNHNTQYF
TRBJ2-1 TRBD2 NA TRBV4-1 TGCGCCAGCAGCTCACCGGGACTAGCGGGAAATGAGCAGTTCTTC CASSSPGLAGNEQFF
TRBJ2-2 NA many TRBV2 TGTGCCAGCAGTGAAGGGAGGGTTACCGGGGAGCTGTTTTTT CASSEGRVTGELFF
TRBJ2-7 TRBD1 NA TRBV12-3/TRBV12-4 TGTGCCAGCAGCCGAACAGGGACAGGCCGCTACGAGCAGTACTTC CASSRTGTGRYEQYF
TRBJ2-2 NA many TRBV30 TGTGCCTGGGACACCGGGGGCACCGGGGAGCTGTTTTTT CAWDTGGTGELFF
TRBJ2-1 NA few TRBV5-6 TGTGCCAGCAGCGTACAGGGAGGCGTGAATGAGCAGTTCTTC CASSVQGGVNEQFF
TRBJ1-3 NA NA TRBV2 TGTGCCAGCAGTGATAATCAGGCCGCATCTGGAAACACCATATATTTT CASSDNQAASGNTIYF
TRBJ2-2 NA many TRBV2 TGTGCCAGCAGTGAAAGAGGGGACGACATTAACACCGGGGAGCTGTTTTTT CASSERGDDINTGELFF
TRBJ2-1 NA many TRBV3-1 TGTGCCAGCAGCCACGGCACCAATGAGCAGTTCTTC CASSHGTNEQFF
TRBJ1-3 NA NA TRBV6-1 TGTGCCAGCAGTTTAACAGGATACTCTGGAAACACCATATATTTT CASSLTGYSGNTIYF
TRBJ1-5 TRBD1 many TRBV30 TGTGCCTGGGGACAGGGGGGGAGACAGCCCCAGCATTTT CAWGQGGRQPQHF
TRBJ1-1 NA many TRBV28 TGTGCCAGCAGCTTGGGTGGGGTGAACACTGAAGCTTTCTTT CASSLGGVNTEAFF
TRBJ1-2 NA few TRBV6-2/TRBV6-3 TGTGCCAGCTTCGAGGGGGGAGATGGCTACACCTTC CASFEGGDGYTF
TRBJ2-7 TRBD2 many TRBV20-1 TGCAGTGCTAGATCACCCAGGACTAGCAACTACGAGCAGTACTTC CSARSPRTSNYEQYF
TRBJ1-2 TRBD1 few TRBV28 TGTGCCAGCAGTTCTCCGGGGCAGGGGGTCCATGGCTACACCTTC CASSSPGQGVHGYTF
TRBJ2-1 TRBD2 NA TRBV4-1 TGCGCCAGCAGCCAAGATAGCGGGTACAGTGAGCAGTTCTTC CASSQDSGYSEQFF
TRBJ2-3 NA many TRBV5-5 TGTGCCAGCAGCTCCAGGGTCACCACAGATACGCAGTATTTT CASSSRVTTDTQYF
TRBJ2-3 TRBD2 NA TRBV6-2/TRBV6-3 TGTGCCAGCAGCCACGGACTAGCGGGACCAGATACGCAGTATTTT CASSHGLAGPDTQYF
TRBJ2-2 TRBD1 few TRBV6-1 TGTGCCAGCAGTACACTACAGGGGGCGAGAGCCGGGGAGCTGTTTTTT CASSTLQGARAGELFF
TRBJ1-5 NA many TRBV30 TGTGCCTGGAGTTCCGCAGGGAGGCAGCCCCAGCATTTT CAWSSAGRQPQHF
TRBJ1-6 NA few TRBV6-2/TRBV6-3 TGTGCCAGCAGTAGAACAGGGATGAGCTCACCCCTCCACTTT CASSRTGMSSPLHF
TRBJ2-3 TRBD2 many TRBV3-1 TGTGCCAGCAGCCAAGGAGAGCGGGGGAGCACAGATACGCAGTATTTT CASSQGERGSTDTQYF
TRBJ2-2 NA once TRBV12-3/TRBV12-4 TGTGCCAGCAGTATCCAAAGGAGGGCCGGGACCGGGGAGCTGTTTTTT CASSIQRRAGTGELFF
TRBJ2-3 NA many TRBV28 TGTGCCAGCAGTTCTCGGACGGAAATTGTGGGAGATACGCAGTATTTT CASSSRTEIVGDTQYF